The rows below give T cell receptor beta chains drawn from one sample of a study of blood T cell repertoires in COVID-19. Assay: immunoSEQ multiplex PCR; the TCRdb copy retains only in-frame clones and omits some. The top ten clones hold roughly 5.6% of a sample with about 150,000 clones, more than 75% of them seen once. The specimen was PBMCs or T cells enriched from blood (not recorded which). The receptors come from a woman in her fifties or sixties who had recovered from COVID-19. Each CDR3 is given with its conserved first and last residue. The D gene is left open where the match is weak. Where a row states a size, it is once, few, many or the class of an expanded clone; other rows omit it.

size	D	V	J	DNA	CDR3
NA	NA	TRBV7-2	TRBJ2-7	TGTGCCAGCAGCTTTTCGGTCGGCTCCTACGAGCAGTACTTC	CASSFSVGSYEQYF
NA	TRBD1	TRBV19	TRBJ1-5	TGTGCCAGTAGTACCCCCGACAGGGGGAGCAATCAGCCCCAGCATTTT	CASSTPDRGSNQPQHF
NA	TRBD1	TRBV7-9	TRBJ1-4	TGTGCCAGCAGTCCTCCGGGACAGGGGTACGAAAAACTGTTTTTT	CASSPPGQGYEKLFF
NA	NA	TRBV18	TRBJ1-3	TGTGCCAGCTCACCATCCGGCTCTGGAAACACCATATATTTT	CASSPSGSGNTIYF
NA	NA	TRBV2	TRBJ2-2	TGTGCCAGCAGGCGGGACAGCAGCACCGGGGAGCTGTTTTTT	CASRRDSSTGELFF
NA	TRBD1	TRBV5-1	TRBJ1-1	TGCGCCAGCAGCCAAATACATCCGGGACAGGCGGGATTGAGTGAAGCTTTCTTT	CASSQIHPGQAGLSEAFF
NA	NA	TRBV28	TRBJ1-5	TGTGCCAGCAGTCCTCGACAGCAGCCCCAGCATTTT	CASSPRQQPQHF
many	NA	TRBV4-2	TRBJ1-2	TGTGCCAGCAGCCAAGAAGGGGGGGAGACAGTGAGTAACTATGGCTACACCTTC	CASSQEGGETVSNYGYTF
NA	NA	TRBV11-2	TRBJ1-4	TGTGCCAGCAGCATGGGTCGGGTTGAAAAACTGTTTTTT	CASSMGRVEKLFF
NA	TRBD2	TRBV7-2	TRBJ2-1	TGTGCCAGCAGCCCCGGACTAGCGGAGGAGCAGTTCTTC	CASSPGLAEEQFF
NA	TRBD2	TRBV3-1/TRBV3-2	TRBJ2-1	TGTGCCAGCAGCCCAACTCGCGGGGGATACAATGAGCAGTTCTTC	CASSPTRGGYNEQFF